This T cell receptor beta chain was observed in a study of cytomegalovirus exposure and HLA in healthy donors. Study-wide points: Researchers reported in a later analysis that common viral pathogens appeared linked to several top clusters.

J lost 6 bases, V lost 2 bases, and 3 bases had no gene match. The germline CDR1 and CDR2 sequences are MNHEY and SVGAGI. This CDR3 is 14 amino acids long. Comment on this clone: Its specificity is not known.

The donors, nominally healthy at sampling, likely had unrecorded immune exposures. PCR was performed using 60 Vbeta and 13 Jbeta primers. This table comes from immunoSEQ multiplex PCR, and its TCRdb copy is limited to in-frame clones, with some not included. This sample contains tens of thousands of clones. The chain combines TRBV6-5 with TRBJ1-5; TRBD1 matches 8 bases. The receptor's source is a girl aged 10-17 years in good health and CMV-seropositive. Sample: PBMCs. The CDR3 DNA sequence: TGTGCCAGCAGTTACGGACAGGGTGGTCAGCCCCAGCATTTT. Translated: CASSYGQGGQPQHF.